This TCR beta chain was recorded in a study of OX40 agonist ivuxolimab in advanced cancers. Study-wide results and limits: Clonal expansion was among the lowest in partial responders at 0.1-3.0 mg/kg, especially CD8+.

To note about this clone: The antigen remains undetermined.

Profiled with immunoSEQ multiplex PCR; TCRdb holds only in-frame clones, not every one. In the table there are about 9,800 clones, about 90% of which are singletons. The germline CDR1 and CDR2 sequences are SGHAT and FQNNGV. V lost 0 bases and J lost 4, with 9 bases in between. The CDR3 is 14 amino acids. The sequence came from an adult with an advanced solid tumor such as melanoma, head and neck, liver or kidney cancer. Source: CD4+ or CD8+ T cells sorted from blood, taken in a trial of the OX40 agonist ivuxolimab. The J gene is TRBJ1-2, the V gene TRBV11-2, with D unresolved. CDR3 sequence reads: CASSLERRPYGYTF. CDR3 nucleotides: TGTGCCAGCAGCTTAGAGCGCAGACCCTATGGCTACACCTTC.